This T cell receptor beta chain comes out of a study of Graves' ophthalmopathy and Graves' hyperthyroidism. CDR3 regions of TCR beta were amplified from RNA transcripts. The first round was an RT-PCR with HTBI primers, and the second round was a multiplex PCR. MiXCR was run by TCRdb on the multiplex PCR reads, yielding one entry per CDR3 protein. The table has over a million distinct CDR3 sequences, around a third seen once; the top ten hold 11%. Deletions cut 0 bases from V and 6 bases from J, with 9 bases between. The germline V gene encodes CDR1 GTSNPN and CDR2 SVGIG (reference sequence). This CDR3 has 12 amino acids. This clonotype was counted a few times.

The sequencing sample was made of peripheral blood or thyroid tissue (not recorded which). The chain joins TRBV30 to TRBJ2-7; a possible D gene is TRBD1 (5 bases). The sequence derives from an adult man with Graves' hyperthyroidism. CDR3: CAWSVVGLEQYF. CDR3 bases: TGTGCCTGGAGTGTCGTGGGGCTCGAGCAGTACTTC.